What follows are 20 T cell receptor beta chains derived from one specimen sequenced in a study of OX40 agonist ivuxolimab in advanced cancers. TCRdb's table, derived via immunoSEQ multiplex PCR, lists solely in-frame clones and lacks some. The sample has 43,000 or so clones, approximately 90% seen once. Material: CD4+ or CD8+ T cells sorted from blood, obtained in a trial of the OX40 agonist ivuxolimab. The receptors shown here come from an adult with an advanced solid tumor such as melanoma, head and neck, liver or kidney cancer.

The V call is TRBV28, the J call TRBJ1-2; no firm D call. Per the germline V gene, CDR1 is MDHEN and CDR2 is SYDVKM. This CDR3 region has 13 residues. V dropped 2 bases and J dropped 3 bases, with 7 bases sitting between them. CDR3 sequence reads: CASSLMAHYGYTF. The CDR3 DNA sequence: TGTGCCAGCAGTTTAATGGCCCACTATGGCTACACCTTC.

J is TRBJ1-2 and V is TRBV6-5; 7 positions match TRBD1. The CDR3 contains 14 residues. The V gene end was trimmed by 4 bases and the J gene end by 4 bases; junction bases not matched to a gene: 6. Germline lookup yields CDR1 MNHEY and CDR2 SVGAGI. The DNA for the CDR3 is TGTGCCAGCAGTTCCGACAGGGTTGTCTATGGCTACACCTTC. Translated, it gives CASSSDRVVYGYTF.

This chain links TRBV28 with TRBJ2-1; D remains ambiguous. Germline V lookup: CDR1 MDHEN, CDR2 SYDVKM. The CDR3 consists of 11 residues. V gave up 6 bases and J gave up 8 bases, with 8 bases separating them. The CDR3: CASSTGDEQFF. For the CDR3, the DNA is TGTGCCAGCAGCACCGGAGATGAGCAGTTCTTC. Drawing the rest from reference TRBV28 and TRBJ2-1, the complete variable domain is DVKVTQSSRYLVKRTGEKVFLECVQDMDHENMFWYRQDPGLGLRLIYFSYDVKMKEKGDIPEGYSVSREKKERFSLILESASTNQTSMYLCASSTGDEQFFGPGTRLTVL.

The chain is built from TRBV5-6 and TRBJ1-3; 8 bases agree with TRBD1. The germline CDR1 and CDR2 sequences are SGHDT and YYEEEE. The junction had 9 bases not matched to a gene; V was cut back by 4 bases and J by 3 bases. CDR3 length equals 16 residues. The CDR3 is CASSPGTGMGGNTIYF. The CDR3 region has the DNA TGTGCCAGCAGCCCCGGGACAGGAATGGGTGGAAACACCATATATTTT.

The chain carries TRBV6-5 and TRBJ2-7, with TRBD1 matching over 7 bases. Germline V CDR1 and CDR2: MNHEY, SVGAGI. The CDR3 runs to 14 residues. V was pared by 6 bases and J by 5 bases, with 10 bases of the junction left unmatched. CDR3 DNA: TGTGCCAGCAGCCCGGGACAGTATCTGGACGAGCAGTACTTC. This encodes CASSPGQYLDEQYF.

V gene TRBV4-2 combines with J gene TRBJ2-7; 16 positions agree with TRBD2. The CDR3 spans 17 residues. V dropped 1 base and J dropped 3; count of bases not matched to a gene: 3. The germline V gene has CDR1 LGHNA and CDR2 YNFKEQ. CDR3 in amino acids: CASSQGGTSGRGYEQYF. The CDR3 DNA follows: TGTGCCAGCAGCCAAGGGGGGACTAGCGGGAGGGGCTACGAGCAGTACTTC.

The rearrangement links TRBV5-1 to TRBJ2-2; 9 nucleotides align to TRBD1. Germline CDR1 reads SGHRS; CDR2 reads YFSETQ. The CDR3 has 16 amino acids. V shed 4 bases, J shed 5 bases, and the junction held 9 bases outside the gene matches. CDR3 region: CASSQTGTGNTGELFF. CDR3 DNA: TGCGCCAGCAGCCAAACGGGGACAGGGAATACCGGGGAGCTGTTTTTT.

This clone was observed a single time. This rearrangement joins TRBV11-2 to TRBJ2-5; D is unresolved. TRBJ2-7 explains the end of the DNA better; the J call may be wrong. Per the germline V gene, CDR1 is SGHAT and CDR2 is FQNNGV. The CDR3 spans 11 residues. CDR3 DNA: TGTGCCAGCAGCTCCCATTACGAGCAGTACTTC. Amino acids: CASSSHYEQYF.

V and J are TRBV6-1 and TRBJ2-1; 8 bases are shared with TRBD1. This CDR3 comprises 15 residues. Germline V CDR1 and CDR2: MNHNS, SASEGT. J lost 4 bases, V lost 5 bases, and 7 bases had no gene match. The CDR3 DNA follows: TGTGCCAGCAGTAGCCAAGGACAGGGTTACAATGAGCAGTTCTTC. Residues: CASSSQGQGYNEQFF.

The rearrangement links TRBV5-5 to TRBJ1-3; maybe TRBD1 (5 bases). The CDR3 length is 13 residues. Germline V gives CDR1 SGHKS, CDR2 YYEKEE (reference sequence). V dropped 2 bases and J dropped 10 bases, with 13 bases sitting between them. CDR3 in DNA: TGTGCCAGCAGCTTTAGGGAGGGGCGAACCATATATTTT. As protein: CASSFREGRTIYF. Full variable domain (outside the CDR3, taken from reference TRBV5-5 and TRBJ1-3): DAGVTQSPTHLIKTRGQQVTLRCSPISGHKSVSWYQQVLGQGPQFIFQYYEKEERGRGNFPDRFSARQFPNYSSELNVNALLLGDSALYLCASSFREGRTIYFGEGSWLTVV.

This clone has a single count. The CDR3 is CASSSGTARGYGYTF. The DNA of the CDR3 is TGCGCCAGCAGCTCCGGGACGGCGCGGGGCTATGGCTACACCTTC. The V and J genes are TRBV5-1 and TRBJ1-2; tentatively, D is TRBD1 (5 bases). V lost 3 bases to trimming and J lost 4 bases, with 16 bases between them. Germline CDR1 SGHRS, CDR2 YFSETQ. The CDR3 is 15 amino acids.

The rearrangement links TRBV6-1 to TRBJ2-3; D remains ambiguous. V was cut by 4 bases and J by 6 bases, with 8 bases left in between. The CDR3 is 12 amino acids. Germline loops: CDR1 MNHNS, CDR2 SASEGT. The CDR3 bases are TGTGCCAGCAGTGTCCACTACGATACGCAGTATTTT. Its translation: CASSVHYDTQYF.

The rearrangement joins TRBV27 to TRBJ2-3, with 10 bases fitting TRBD2. This CDR3 has 17 residues. J lost 4 bases, V lost 4 bases, and 11 bases had no gene match. CDR1 is MNHEY, CDR2 SMNVEV, per germline (reference sequence). CDR3 sequence (DNA): TGTGCCAGCAGTTCGGGCCCTGGGACTAGCGAGGCAGATACGCAGTATTTT. Its protein is CASSSGPGTSEADTQYF.

This clone was seen more than once but under ten times. CDR3 sequence: CASSKGRQGAYEQYF. The CDR3 region has the DNA TGCGCCAGCAGCAAAGGACGCCAAGGGGCCTACGAGCAGTACTTC. The V gene is TRBV5-1, the J gene TRBJ2-7; D is possibly TRBD1 (5 bases). Trimming shortened V by 4 bases and J by 2 bases, and 16 bases separated the two germline ends. CDR1 and CDR2 from the germline V gene are SGHRS and YFSETQ. The CDR3 is made up of 15 amino acids.

V and J are TRBV7-9 and TRBJ1-2; TRBD1 is a possible D gene (5 bases). The V end lost 5 bases, the J end lost 8 bases, and 18 bases lay between the germline ends. Looked up from germline, CDR1 is SEHNR and CDR2 is FQNEAQ (reference sequence). The CDR3 extends over 14 amino acids. The CDR3 DNA follows: TGTGCCAGCAGCCCGGGACGCTTGGCGGACGGCTACACCTTC. Translating gives CASSPGRLADGYTF.

The chain joins TRBV5-1 to TRBJ1-1, with 10 bases identical to TRBD1. V gave up 3 bases and J gave up 1 base; unmatched junction bases: 0. The CDR3 runs 14 residues. Germline CDR1 reads SGHRS; CDR2 reads YFSETQ. The CDR3 DNA sequence: TGCGCCAGCAGCTGGACAGGGGGGAACACTGAAGCTTTCTTT. Translation: CASSWTGGNTEAFF.

V usage is TRBV6-5 and J usage is TRBJ1-4, with D maybe TRBD1 (5 bases). Trimming took 7 bases from V and 7 from J, leaving 13 bases between them. The CDR3 covers 13 residues. CDR1 and CDR2 (germline): MNHEY, SVGAGI. The CDR3 bases are TGTGCCAGCAAGAGCAGGGTGGTTGAAAAACTGTTTTTT. Translating gives CASKSRVVEKLFF.

About this clone itself: The same CDR3 also results from other DNA sequences found in this sample. This chain uses TRBV11-1 with TRBJ2-7, with TRBD1 matching over 7 bases. Germline assignment: CDR1 SGHAT and CDR2 FQDESV (reference sequence). V trimming: 0 bases; J trimming: 2 bases; junction bases outside the gene matches: 4. The CDR3 extends over 15 amino acids. The CDR3 DNA is TGTGCCAGCAGCTTAGCGGGACAGTACACCTACGAGCAGTACTTC. Amino acids: CASSLAGQYTYEQYF.

V is TRBV5-1 and J is TRBJ2-3; D unresolved. V was trimmed by 1 base and J by 0 bases, leaving 9 bases between them. Germline V gene lookup returns CDR1 SGHRS and CDR2 YFSETQ. The CDR3 totals 15 residues. The CDR3 coding sequence is TGCGCCAGCAGCTTGTCCGCTACTAGCACAGATACGCAGTATTTT. Translation: CASSLSATSTDTQYF.

This clone was detected only a few times. The chain is built from TRBV5-6 and TRBJ1-2; 9 positions agree with TRBD1. CDR3 length: 12 amino acids. Per germline, CDR1 SGHDT and CDR2 YYEEEE. After removal of 4 bases from V and 8 bases from J, the junction contained 3 bases not matched to a gene. CDR3 sequence (DNA): TGTGCCAGCAGCGGGACAGGGCACGGCTACACCTTC. Protein sequence: CASSGTGHGYTF.